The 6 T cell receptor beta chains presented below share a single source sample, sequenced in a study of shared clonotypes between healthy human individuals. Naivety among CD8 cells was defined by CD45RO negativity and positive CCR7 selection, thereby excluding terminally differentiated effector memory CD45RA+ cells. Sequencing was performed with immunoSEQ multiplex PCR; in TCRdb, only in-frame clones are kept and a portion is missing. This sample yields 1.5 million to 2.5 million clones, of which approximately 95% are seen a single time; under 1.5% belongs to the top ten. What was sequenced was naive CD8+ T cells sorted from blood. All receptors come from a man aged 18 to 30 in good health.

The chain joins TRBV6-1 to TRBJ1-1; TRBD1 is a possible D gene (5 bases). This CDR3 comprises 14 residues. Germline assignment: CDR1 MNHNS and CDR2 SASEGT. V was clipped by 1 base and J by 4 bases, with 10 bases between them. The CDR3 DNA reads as TGTGCCAGCAGTGAAGAACGGGGCGCCACTGAAGCTTTCTTT. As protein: CASSEERGATEAFF.

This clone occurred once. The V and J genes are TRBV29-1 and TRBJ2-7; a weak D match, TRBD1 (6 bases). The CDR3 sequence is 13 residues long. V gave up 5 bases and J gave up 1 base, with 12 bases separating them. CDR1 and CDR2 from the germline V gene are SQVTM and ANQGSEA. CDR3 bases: TGCAGCGTTCGGACAGCCGAGTCCTACGAGCAGTACTTC. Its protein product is CSVRTAESYEQYF.

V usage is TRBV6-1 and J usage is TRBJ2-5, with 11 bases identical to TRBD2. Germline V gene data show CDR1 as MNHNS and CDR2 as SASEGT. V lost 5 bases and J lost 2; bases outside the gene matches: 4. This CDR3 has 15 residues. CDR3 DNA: TGTGCCAGCAGTCCTAGCGGGGGGCTACAAGAGACCCAGTACTTC. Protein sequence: CASSPSGGLQETQYF.

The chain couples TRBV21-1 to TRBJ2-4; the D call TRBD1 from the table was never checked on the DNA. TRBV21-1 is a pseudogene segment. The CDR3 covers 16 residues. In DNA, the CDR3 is TGTGCCAGCAGCAAAGGCGTCAGGTTTTCCCCAAACATTCAGTACTTC. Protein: CASSKGVRFSPNIQYF.

DNA of the CDR3: TGCGCCAGCAGCCTTGGAAGGGGGGATGAGCAGTACTTC. Protein product: CASSLGRGDEQYF. The chain employs TRBV4-1 and TRBJ2-7; D possibly matches TRBD1 or TRBD2 (6 bases each). Germline CDR1 is MGHRA and CDR2 is YSYEKL. V was cut by 4 bases and J by 7 bases, with 14 bases left in between. This CDR3 contains 13 residues.

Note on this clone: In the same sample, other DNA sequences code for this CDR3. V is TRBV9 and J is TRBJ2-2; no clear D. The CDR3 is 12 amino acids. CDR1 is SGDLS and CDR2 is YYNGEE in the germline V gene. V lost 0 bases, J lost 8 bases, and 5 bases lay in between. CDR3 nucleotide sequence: TGTGCCAGCAGCGTAGTAGGAGGGGAGCTGTTTTTT. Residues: CASSVVGGELFF. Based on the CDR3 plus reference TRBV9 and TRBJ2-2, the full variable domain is DSGVTQTPKHLITATGQRVTLRCSPRSGDLSVYWYQQSLDQGLQFLIQYYNGEERAKGNILERFSAQQFPDLHSELNLSSLELGDSALYFCASSVVGGELFFGEGSRLTVL.